These 27 T cell receptor beta chains were all obtained from the same sample, sequenced in a study of blood T cell repertoires in COVID-19. Sequencing was performed with immunoSEQ multiplex PCR; in TCRdb, only in-frame clones are kept and a portion is missing. The data show about 260,000 clones, about 87% seen once. Material for sequencing was peripheral blood. Source of these receptors: a man aged 55-75 years who had recovered from COVID-19.

Only one count was recorded for this clone. The genes are TRBV7-9 and TRBJ2-5, with 7 positions matching TRBD1. The CDR3 totals 15 residues. The germline CDR1 and CDR2 sequences are SEHNR and FQNEAQ (reference sequence). V lost 4 bases to trimming and J lost 1 base; unmatched junction nucleotides: 6. CDR3 DNA sequence: TGTGCCAGCAGCTCGAACGACAGGGTCCAAGAGACCCAGTACTTC. This encodes CASSSNDRVQETQYF.

The chain joins TRBV4-1 to TRBJ2-7; 7 bases align to TRBD2. The CDR3 is 15 amino acids. Unmatched junction bases numbered 8, after V lost 3 bases and J lost 3 bases. Germline V gene data show CDR1 as MGHRA and CDR2 as YSYEKL. CDR3 loop: CASSHLTGGGYEQYF. In DNA, the CDR3 is TGCGCCAGCAGCCACCTCACCGGCGGGGGCTACGAGCAGTACTTC.

The chain joins TRBV6-6 to TRBJ2-4, with 8 bases fitting TRBD1. The CDR3 is 16 residues long. In germline, CDR1 is MNHNY, CDR2 SVGAGI (reference sequence). After removal of 5 bases from V and 0 bases from J, the junction contained 6 bases not matched to a gene. The CDR3 protein is CASSKQGEVAKNIQYF. Written as DNA, the CDR3 is TGTGCCAGCAGTAAACAGGGGGAGGTAGCCAAAAACATTCAGTACTTC.

The chain carries TRBV9 and TRBJ1-2; TRBD1 might be the D (6 bases). In germline, CDR1 is SGDLS, CDR2 YYNGEE. The CDR3 consists of 13 residues. The germline V and J ends were trimmed by 5 bases and 1 base, with 9 bases remaining between them. The CDR3 DNA sequence: TGTGCCAGCAGACAGGACAGTAACTATGGCTACACCTTC. Its protein is CASRQDSNYGYTF.

The chain uses TRBV7-9 and TRBJ1-4; D is ambiguous. Trimming pared 5 bases from V and 0 bases from J, leaving 10 bases between. Looked up from germline, CDR1 is SEHNR and CDR2 is FQNEAQ (reference sequence). The CDR3 length is 15 residues. CDR3 loop: CASSPKTATNEKLFF. Here the CDR3 DNA reads TGTGCCAGCAGCCCTAAAACAGCAACTAATGAAAAACTGTTTTTT. Using reference TRBV7-9 and TRBJ1-4 for the parts outside the CDR3, the full variable domain is DTGVSQNPRHKITKRGQNVTFRCDPISEHNRLYWYRQTLGQGPEFLTYFQNEAQLEKSRLLSDRFSAERPKGSFSTLEIQRTEQGDSAMYLCASSPKTATNEKLFFGSGTQLSVL.

This chain connects TRBV4-1 to TRBJ2-1; 10 bases align to TRBD1. The germline V gene has CDR1 MGHRA and CDR2 YSYEKL. This CDR3 is 15 amino acids long. V trimming: 4 bases; J trimming: 6 bases; junction bases outside the gene matches: 6. The CDR3 DNA is TGCGCCAGCAGCCTAGACAGGGGGCTTTCCAATGAGCAGTTCTTC. This codes for CASSLDRGLSNEQFF.

Turning to this clone: Other nucleotide sequences from this sample produce the same CDR3. The chain recombines TRBV20-1 with TRBJ2-1; no reliable D call. The germline CDR1 and CDR2 sequences are DFQATT and SNEGSKA (reference sequence). This CDR3 comprises 10 residues. The V gene lost 8 bases and the J gene lost 5 bases, with 7 bases spanning the gap. The CDR3 is CSTGDNEQFF. For the CDR3, the DNA is TGCAGTACCGGTGACAATGAGCAGTTCTTC.

This chain joins TRBV27 and TRBJ2-5; D remains ambiguous. CDR1 and CDR2 from the germline V gene are MNHEY and SMNVEV (reference sequence). V lost 6 bases and J 4 bases, leaving 18 bases between the germline ends. This CDR3 is 15 amino acids long. The CDR3 DNA follows: TGTGCCAGCAGCCCTAGAAGCAGCGTTGGAGAGACCCAGTACTTC. This gives the protein CASSPRSSVGETQYF.

The gene calls are TRBV9 and TRBJ2-5; 7 bases align to TRBD1. The trim removed 0 bases at V and 4 bases at J, leaving 6 bases unmatched. CDR1 and CDR2 (germline): SGDLS, YYNGEE. The CDR3 has 15 amino acids. CDR3 sequence (DNA): TGTGCCAGCAGCGTAGATGAGGGGGCAGGAGAGACCCAGTACTTC. Its protein product is CASSVDEGAGETQYF.

This clone came up a few times. The V and J genes are TRBV7-6 and TRBJ1-5, with D perhaps TRBD1 (6 bases). CDR3 length equals 15 residues. V dropped 5 bases and J dropped 4 bases, with 15 bases sitting between them. Germline V gene data show CDR1 as SGHVS and CDR2 as FNYEAQ. The CDR3 nucleotides are TGTGCCAGCAGCCATTCGACAGGCCTTAATCAGCCCCAGCATTTT. It yields the protein CASSHSTGLNQPQHF.

This clone was picked up a small number of times. This chain uses TRBV29-1 with TRBJ2-7, with D perhaps TRBD1 (6 bases). Trimming cost V 5 bases and J 3 bases, with 8 bases left between them. There are 11 residues in the CDR3. The germline CDR1 and CDR2 sequences are SQVTM and ANQGSEA. DNA for the CDR3: TGCAGCGTTTTACAGGGCTACGAGCAGTACTTC. Translation gives CSVLQGYEQYF.

This clone was seen only a few times. V usage is TRBV7-9 and J usage is TRBJ1-3, with 7 bases fitting TRBD1. Germline V gives CDR1 SEHNR, CDR2 FQNEAQ (reference sequence). The J segment lost 2 bases and the V segment lost 5 bases, leaving 0 bases of the junction unmatched. This CDR3 is 13 amino acids long. Here the CDR3 DNA reads TGTGCCAGCAGCCAGGGGGCTGGAAACACCATATATTTT. Amino acids: CASSQGAGNTIYF.

The table lists this clone with a few counts. V and J are TRBV27 and TRBJ2-7, with TRBD1 matching over 7 bases. The CDR3 extends over 12 amino acids. CDR1 and CDR2 from the germline V gene are MNHEY and SMNVEV (reference sequence). J gave up 1 base and V 6 bases, and 0 bases lay outside the gene matches. The CDR3 spells CASRTGSYEQYF. CDR3 nucleotides: TGTGCCAGCAGGACAGGGTCCTACGAGCAGTACTTC.

The J gene is TRBJ1-1, the V gene TRBV3-1 (or the pseudogene TRBV3-2), with D uncertain. The CDR3 has 15 residues. Germline values: CDR1 LGHDT, CDR2 YNNKEL (reference sequence). Trimming shortened V by 7 bases and J by 4 bases, and 19 bases separated the two germline ends. The CDR3 spells CASNPTAGRSTEAFF. The CDR3 region has the DNA TGTGCCAGCAACCCCACGGCCGGGAGGTCCACTGAAGCTTTCTTT.

The chain combines TRBV5-4 with TRBJ2-1, with a possible D match to TRBD1 (7 bases). V lost 5 bases and J 7 bases, leaving 16 bases between the germline ends. Germline V CDR1 and CDR2: SGHNT, YYREEE (reference sequence). The CDR3 consists of 14 residues. In DNA form, the CDR3 reads TGTGCCAGCAGGGGGAGACAGGGAGGTAATGAGCAGTTCTTC. This codes for CASRGRQGGNEQFF.

The V call is TRBV29-1, the J call TRBJ1-1; 8 nucleotides line up with TRBD1. The CDR3 covers 13 residues. CDR1 and CDR2 from the germline V gene are SQVTM and ANQGSEA. V shed 0 bases and J 11 bases; nucleotides not matched to a gene: 8. CDR3 loop: CSVEDRGRGLAFF. CDR3 DNA: TGCAGCGTTGAAGATCGGGGCAGGGGGCTTGCTTTCTTT.

V and J are TRBV5-1 and TRBJ2-3; perhaps TRBD1 as D (5 bases). This CDR3 region has 14 residues. Germline loops: CDR1 SGHRS, CDR2 YFSETQ. Trimming took 1 base from V and 4 from J, leaving 10 bases between them. The CDR3 loop is CASSLLAGPDTQYF. The CDR3 region has the DNA TGCGCCAGCAGCTTGTTAGCAGGGCCAGATACGCAGTATTTT.

The chain couples TRBV5-1 to TRBJ2-1, with a tentative D call TRBD1 (6 bases). This CDR3 spans 15 amino acids. CDR1 is SGHRS and CDR2 is YFSETQ in the germline V gene. The V end lost 4 bases, the J end lost 3 bases, and 14 bases lay between the germline ends. CDR3 DNA: TGCGCCAGCAGCGCGCCCCAGGGGAACTACAATGAGCAGTTCTTC. This sequence encodes CASSAPQGNYNEQFF. Together with reference TRBV5-1 and TRBJ2-1, the CDR3 gives the full variable domain: KAGVTQTPRYLIKTRGQQVTLSCSPISGHRSVSWYQQTPGQGLQFLFEYFSETQRNKGNFPGRFSGRQFSNSRSEMNVSTLELGDSALYLCASSAPQGNYNEQFFGPGTRLTVL.

The rearrangement uses TRBV19 and TRBJ1-4; 7 bases are a match to TRBD1. V was clipped by 5 bases and J by 7 bases; unmatched bases: 7. In germline, CDR1 is LNHDA, CDR2 SQIVND (reference sequence). The CDR3 contains 14 residues. The CDR3 is CASSETGTVEKLFF. The CDR3 bases are TGTGCCAGTAGTGAAACGGGGACAGTTGAAAAACTGTTTTTT.

The chain carries TRBV19 and TRBJ1-4; 7 bases map to TRBD1. V was clipped by 4 bases and J by 8 bases; unmatched bases: 10. From germline, CDR1 is LNHDA and CDR2 SQIVND (reference sequence). The CDR3 is made up of 15 amino acids. The CDR3 is CASSTGTVVLEKLFF. CDR3 DNA sequence: TGTGCCAGTAGTACAGGGACAGTAGTATTAGAAAAACTGTTTTTT. Using reference TRBV19 and TRBJ1-4 for the parts outside the CDR3, the full variable domain is DGGITQSPKYLFRKEGQNVTLSCEQNLNHDAMYWYRQDPGQGLRLIYYSQIVNDFQKGDIAEGYSVSREKKESFPLTVTSAQKNPTAFYLCASSTGTVVLEKLFFGSGTQLSVL.

CDR3 in amino acids: CASSLTAGSYGYTF. The DNA of the CDR3 is TGTGCCAGCAGCTTAACTGCAGGCTCCTATGGCTACACCTTC. This chain joins TRBV7-3 and TRBJ1-2; D unresolved. The CDR3 has 14 residues. The V gene's germline CDR1 is SGHTA and CDR2 FQGTGA. V lost 0 bases to trimming and J lost 4 bases, with 9 bases between them.

In regard to this clone: The same CDR3 arises from other DNA sequences in this sample as well. V gene TRBV14 combines with J gene TRBJ1-6; no clear D gene. Germline V gives CDR1 SGHDN, CDR2 FVKESK. The germline V and J ends were trimmed by 4 bases and 7 bases, with 8 bases remaining between them. The CDR3 runs to 13 residues. As DNA, the CDR3 is TGTGCCAGCAGCCCGCGACTGAATTCACCCCTCCACTTT. Protein product: CASSPRLNSPLHF.

The gene calls are TRBV6-8 and TRBJ2-1; D unresolved. The germline V and J ends were trimmed by 11 bases and 8 bases, with 10 bases remaining between them. Germline V gives CDR1 MNHGY, CDR2 SAAAGT. This CDR3 is 10 amino acids long. The CDR3 loop is CAVDCHEQFF. The CDR3 DNA reads TGTGCCGTCGACTGTCATGAGCAGTTCTTC.

This clone appeared a single time. V and J are TRBV5-4 and TRBJ1-2; no reliable D call. Per germline, CDR1 SGHNT and CDR2 YYREEE (reference sequence). The CDR3 extends over 13 amino acids. V was shortened by 0 bases and J by 4 bases, with 7 bases between the two germline ends. The CDR3 loop is CASSLGAVYGYTF. In DNA form, the CDR3 reads TGTGCCAGCAGCTTGGGTGCAGTCTATGGCTACACCTTC.

This chain links TRBV5-5 with TRBJ2-7; D perhaps matches TRBD2 (6 bases). V lost 0 bases, J lost 2 bases, and 15 bases lay in between. This CDR3 has 16 residues. Germline loops: CDR1 SGHKS, CDR2 YYEKEE (reference sequence). This chain's CDR3 is CASSLATGRNPYEQYF. The CDR3 DNA reads as TGTGCCAGCAGCTTGGCCACTGGGAGGAACCCCTACGAGCAGTACTTC.

This clone was counted a single time. The chain recombines TRBV7-8 with TRBJ2-5, with a weak D call TRBD2 (6 bases). CDR3 length: 14 amino acids. The ends were cut back, 4 bases at V and 5 bases at J, with 14 bases in the middle. Germline V gene data show CDR1 as SGHVS and CDR2 as FQNEAQ. The DNA of the CDR3 is TGTGCCAGCAGCTACGGGGGTATTACTGAGACCCAGTACTTC. It translates to CASSYGGITETQYF. The whole variable domain, remainder taken from reference TRBV7-8 and TRBJ2-5, is GAGVSQSPRYKVAKRGQDVALRCDPISGHVSLFWYQQALGQGPEFLTYFQNEAQLDKSGLPSDRFFAERPEGSVSTLKIQRTQQEDSAVYLCASSYGGITETQYFGPGTRLLVL.

This chain joins TRBV13 and TRBJ1-2, with a weak D call TRBD1 (5 bases). Trimming pared 0 bases from V and 7 bases from J, leaving 12 bases between. This CDR3 spans 14 amino acids. Germline V gene lookup returns CDR1 PRHDT and CDR2 FYEKMQ (reference sequence). CDR3 sequence reads: CASSLGQGWGGYTF. The CDR3 coding sequence is TGTGCCAGCAGCTTAGGGCAGGGTTGGGGTGGCTACACCTTC. Full variable domain (rest looked up from reference TRBV13 and TRBJ1-2): AAGVIQSPRHLIKEKRETATLKCYPIPRHDTVYWYQQGPGQDPQFLISFYEKMQSDKGSIPDRFSAQQFSDYHSELNMSSLELGDSALYFCASSLGQGWGGYTFGSGTRLTVV.